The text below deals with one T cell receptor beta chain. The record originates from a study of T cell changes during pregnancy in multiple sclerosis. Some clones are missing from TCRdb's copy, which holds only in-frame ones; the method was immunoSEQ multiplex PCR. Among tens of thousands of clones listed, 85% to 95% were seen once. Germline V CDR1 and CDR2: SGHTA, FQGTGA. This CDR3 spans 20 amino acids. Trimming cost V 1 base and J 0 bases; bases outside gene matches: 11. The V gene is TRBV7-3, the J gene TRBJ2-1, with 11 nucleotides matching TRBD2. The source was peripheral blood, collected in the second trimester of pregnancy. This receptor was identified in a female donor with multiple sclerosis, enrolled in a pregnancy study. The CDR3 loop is CASSLKGLAEKRSSYNEQFF. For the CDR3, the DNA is TGTGCCAGCAGCTTAAAGGGACTAGCGGAGAAAAGGAGCTCCTACAATGAGCAGTTCTTC. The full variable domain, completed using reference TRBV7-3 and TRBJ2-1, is GAGVSQTPSNKVTEKGKYVELRCDPISGHTALYWYRQSLGQGPEFLIYFQGTGAADDSGLPNDRFFAVRPEGSVSTLKIQRTERGDSAVYLCASSLKGLAEKRSSYNEQFFGPGTRLTVL.